This T cell receptor (beta chain) stems from a study of T cell clonotyping in hematopoietic cell transplantation. General study findings and limits: CD4 and CD8 repertoire contributions could not be separated without sorting. Broader posttransplant TCR repertoire diversity was predicted by graft donor and pretransplant recipient Inverse Simpson Index values. Recipient TCR diversity dropped after transplant; expanded clonotypes rose from day 30 to 180.

There are 13 residues in the CDR3. Trimming took 4 bases from V and 6 from J; bases not matched to a gene: 1. Germline V gives CDR1 SGHKS, CDR2 YYEKEE (reference sequence). Profiling relied on immunoSEQ multiplex PCR, and the TCRdb table lists in-frame clones only, not all of them. Of tens of thousands of clones detected, roughly 94% appear once; the ten largest clones hold approximately 0.85%. This clone was seen only a few times. The antigen remains undetermined. The sequencing sample was made of peripheral blood mononuclear cells. The chain joins TRBV5-5 to TRBJ2-1, with 10 nucleotides matching TRBD1. This clonotype originated in a woman in her 50s in good health. Some clones in this sample may be carry-over from other donors' samples. CDR3 protein: CASSGDRGNEQFF. The CDR3 bases are TGTGCCAGCAGCGGGGACAGGGGCAATGAGCAGTTCTTC.